Below are 29 T cell receptor beta chains sequenced from a single sample in a study of blood T cell repertoires in COVID-19 (dated by TCRdb to the early 2020s). Library preparation used the immunoSEQ multiplex PCR assay. The source is immuneACCESS, and TCRdb retained only in-frame sequences with V and J called. Part of the clones is not carried over; for the studies checked, unresolved V genes explain less than half of this, and the remainder is unexplained. This sample gives about 160,000 clones in total; roughly 80% of them show up just once. The top ten hold approximately 3% of the sample. The sequencing input was PBMCs or T cells enriched from blood (not recorded which). The source is a woman in her sixties who had recovered from COVID-19.

The chain recombines TRBV29-1 with TRBJ2-7, with a tentative D call TRBD1 (5 bases). V was clipped by 3 bases and J by 4 bases, with 16 bases between them. Germline CDR1 is SQVTM and CDR2 is ANQGSEA. This CDR3 spans 14 amino acids. The DNA for the CDR3 is TGCAGCGTTGAGGGAAGCAGGGAAGGGTACGAGCAGTACTTC. Its translation is CSVEGSREGYEQYF.

V and J are TRBV3-1 (or the pseudogene TRBV3-2) and TRBJ2-7; TRBD2 matches 8 bases. The length of the CDR3 is 15 residues. Germline CDR1 and CDR2: LGHDT and YNNKEL (reference sequence). V gave up 1 base and J gave up 6 bases; unmatched junction bases: 8. DNA for the CDR3: TGTGCCAGCAGCCAAGTAGGCAGCGGGGGTTCCGAGCAGTACTTC. Amino acids: CASSQVGSGGSEQYF.

In this sample, this clone turned up once. The V gene is TRBV21-1, the J gene TRBJ2-4; the table assigns TRBD2, which was not confirmed against the DNA. TRBV21-1 is a recognized pseudogene. The CDR3 totals 15 residues. CDR3 loop: CASSTSGGAKNIQYF. CDR3 nucleotides: TGTGCCAGCAGTACGAGCGGGGGGGCCAAAAACATTCAGTACTTC.

The rearrangement links TRBV4-1 to TRBJ1-4; D unclear. The CDR3 is 12 residues long. CDR1 and CDR2 (germline): MGHRA, YSYEKL. V dropped 1 base and J dropped 7 bases, with 4 bases sitting between them. Here the CDR3 DNA reads TGCGCCAGCAGCCAAGCGGGTGAAAAACTGTTTTTT. Translation gives CASSQAGEKLFF.

The J gene is TRBJ1-4, the V gene TRBV29-1, with 9 bases fitting TRBD1. Germline V gene lookup returns CDR1 SQVTM and CDR2 ANQGSEA. Trimming removed 6 bases from V and 8 bases from J; junction bases left unmatched: 13. The CDR3 contains 15 residues. The CDR3 DNA follows: TGCAGCGTCGCGACACAGGGGGCGCAGGACGAAAAACTGTTTTTT. Encoded protein: CSVATQGAQDEKLFF.

V is TRBV19 and J is TRBJ1-1; tentative D call: TRBD1 (5 bases). Germline V gene sequence: CDR1 LNHDA, CDR2 SQIVND (reference sequence). Trimming removed 1 base from V and 6 bases from J, with 9 bases in between. The CDR3 extends over 13 amino acids. Here the CDR3 DNA reads TGTGCCAGTAGTATAGGTTCAGGGTCTGAAGCTTTCTTT. It translates to CASSIGSGSEAFF.

This chain links TRBV10-2 with TRBJ2-5; 8 nucleotides align to TRBD2. Germline CDR1 and CDR2: WSHSY and SAAADI. The CDR3 loop spans 15 amino acids. Unmatched junction bases numbered 7, after V lost 2 bases and J lost 5 bases. CDR3 residues: CASSETSGLGETQYF. The CDR3, as DNA: TGCGCCAGCAGTGAGACTAGCGGTCTAGGGGAGACCCAGTACTTC.

This clone was observed a handful of times. The rearrangement joins TRBV6-1 to TRBJ1-1, with a possible D match to TRBD1 (5 bases). The ends were cut back, 2 bases at V and 0 bases at J, with 13 bases in the middle. Germline CDR1 reads MNHNS; CDR2 reads SASEGT. The CDR3 is made up of 16 amino acids. The CDR3 coding sequence is TGTGCCAGCAGTGAACGAGACAGCCGGTTGAACACTGAAGCTTTCTTT. It specifies CASSERDSRLNTEAFF.

The V gene is TRBV21-1, the J gene TRBJ2-6; the tabulated D call, TRBD1, remains unverified against the DNA. TRBV21-1 constitutes a pseudogene. The CDR3 has 19 amino acids. The CDR3 reads CASSNRKRDRAVGANVLTF. The CDR3 region has the DNA TGTGCCAGCAGCAATAGGAAGCGGGACAGGGCTGTCGGGGCCAACGTCCTGACTTTC.

V gene TRBV7-2 combines with J gene TRBJ1-1, with TRBD1 identical over 8 bases. The germline V gene encodes CDR1 SGHTA and CDR2 FQGNSA. The CDR3 loop spans 15 amino acids. The V and J ends lost 5 bases and 5 bases, in that order; junction bases with no gene match: 10. The CDR3 region has the DNA TGTGCCAGCAGCGACACAGGGGGTATATGGACTGAAGCTTTCTTT. Amino acid sequence: CASSDTGGIWTEAFF.

V and J are TRBV23-1 and TRBJ2-7; D possibly corresponds to TRBD2 (6 bases). TRBV23-1 is flagged as an ORF with uncertain function. The V end lost 3 bases, the J end lost 0 bases, and 18 bases lay between the germline ends. The CDR3 covers 17 residues. CDR3 amino acids: CASSHPIPGGASYEQYF. CDR3 DNA sequence: TGCGCCAGCAGTCATCCCATCCCGGGCGGGGCCTCCTACGAGCAGTACTTC.

V gene TRBV24-1 combines with J gene TRBJ1-2; 9 positions match TRBD1. Trimming cost V 3 bases and J 7 bases; bases outside gene matches: 8. Germline V CDR1 and CDR2: KGHDR, SFDVKD. The CDR3 is made up of 15 amino acids. In DNA, the CDR3 is TGTGCCACCAGTGATGGGGGGACAGGGAATCTTGGCTACACCTTC. Translating it yields CATSDGGTGNLGYTF.

This sequence joins TRBV3-1 (or the pseudogene TRBV3-2) and TRBJ2-3; D is unresolved. This CDR3 region has 15 residues. Trimming stripped 0 bases from V and 2 bases from J, with 9 bases between. CDR1 is LGHDT, CDR2 YNNKEL, per germline (reference sequence). This CDR3 is CASSQESYLTDTQYF. The CDR3 bases are TGTGCCAGCAGCCAAGAATCCTACCTCACAGATACGCAGTATTTT.

The rearrangement links TRBV6-2 or TRBV6-3 to TRBJ2-5; a weak D match, TRBD2 (5 bases). The CDR3 length is 13 residues. V was trimmed by 5 bases and J by 3 bases, leaving 10 bases between them. The germline CDR1 and CDR2 sequences are MNHEY and SVGEGT. The CDR3 DNA is TGTGCCAGCAGTCGCCCGGGGAAAGAGACCCAGTACTTC. Protein sequence: CASSRPGKETQYF.

This clone was picked up one time. The chain employs TRBV2 and TRBJ1-1; TRBD1 is a possible D gene (5 bases). Between the trimmed V and J ends, which lost 3 bases and 1 base, there was a span of 9 bases. Per germline, CDR1 SNHLY and CDR2 FYNNEI. The CDR3 is made up of 14 amino acids. The CDR3 region has the DNA TGTGCCAGCAGTGATGGTAGGGGGAACACTGAAGCTTTCTTT. It yields the protein CASSDGRGNTEAFF.

This chain links TRBV14 with TRBJ2-1; 8 nucleotides match TRBD2. Germline trimming cut 6 bases from V and 8 bases from J; bases unmatched to any gene: 12. Germline V gives CDR1 SGHDN, CDR2 FVKESK. The CDR3 runs 15 residues. The CDR3 sequence is CASSMGGSGGYEQFF. The DNA for the CDR3 is TGTGCCAGCAGTATGGGGGGAAGCGGGGGCTATGAGCAGTTCTTC.

The chain links TRBV5-3 to TRBJ1-2; D is perhaps TRBD1 (5 bases). TRBV5-3 belongs to the ORF category, with a function that is uncertain. The CDR3 loop spans 14 amino acids. The V and J ends lost 0 bases and 6 bases respectively, with 12 bases between them. The CDR3, as DNA: TGTGCCAGAAGCTTGGAGCAGGGCCTCAATGGCTACACCTTC. It translates to CARSLEQGLNGYTF.

This clone was detected a few times. This sequence joins TRBV21-1 and TRBJ2-2; no DNA check was done on the table's D call, TRBD2. TRBV21-1 constitutes a pseudogene. CDR3 size: 15 residues. The CDR3 is CASSLRGTNTGELFF. The CDR3 DNA follows: TGTGCCAGCAGCCTGCGGGGGACGAACACCGGGGAGCTGTTTTTT.

Details on this clone: This sample also contains other DNA sequences that code for the same CDR3. The V gene is TRBV18, the J gene TRBJ1-2; 7 bases align to TRBD1. Germline assignment: CDR1 KGHSH and CDR2 LQKENI. This CDR3 is built from 14 residues. The trim removed 3 bases at V and 0 bases at J, leaving 1 base unmatched. This CDR3 is CASSPDRANYGYTF. The DNA of the CDR3 is TGTGCCAGCTCACCCGACAGGGCTAACTATGGCTACACCTTC.

The table lists this clone with a count of one. The chain links TRBV5-4 to TRBJ2-7, with 9 positions matching TRBD1. V shed 3 bases and J 5 bases; nucleotides not matched to a gene: 9. The CDR3 sequence is 15 residues long. Germline V gene data show CDR1 as SGHNT and CDR2 as YYREEE (reference sequence). The CDR3 sequence is CASSSRRTGDNEQYF. CDR3 sequence (DNA): TGTGCCAGCAGCTCGCGTCGGACAGGGGATAACGAGCAGTACTTC.

This clone turned up a few times. The chain carries TRBV19 and TRBJ1-2; 9 bases match TRBD1. Trimming removed 1 base from V and 4 bases from J; junction bases left unmatched: 7. The germline CDR1 and CDR2 sequences are LNHDA and SQIVND (reference sequence). CDR3 length: 16 residues. The CDR3 protein is CASSIAWTGDIYGYTF. For the CDR3, the DNA is TGTGCCAGTAGTATAGCCTGGACAGGGGATATCTATGGCTACACCTTC. Full variable domain (rest looked up from reference TRBV19 and TRBJ1-2): DGGITQSPKYLFRKEGQNVTLSCEQNLNHDAMYWYRQDPGQGLRLIYYSQIVNDFQKGDIAEGYSVSREKKESFPLTVTSAQKNPTAFYLCASSIAWTGDIYGYTFGSGTRLTVV.

The J gene is TRBJ1-2, the V gene TRBV3-1 (or the pseudogene TRBV3-2); TRBD1 might be the D (6 bases). CDR1 is LGHDT, CDR2 YNNKEL, per germline (reference sequence). V lost 6 bases to trimming and J lost 2 bases, with 16 bases between them. The CDR3 length is 15 residues. The CDR3 here is CASSPNTGSNYGYTF. The CDR3 DNA reads as TGTGCCAGCAGTCCCAATACAGGGTCAAACTATGGCTACACCTTC.

This rearrangement joins TRBV5-4 to TRBJ2-3; maybe TRBD1 (5 bases). Per the germline V gene, CDR1 is SGHNT and CDR2 is YYREEE (reference sequence). This CDR3 contains 13 residues. V shed 0 bases and J shed 8 bases, with 10 bases lying between them. The CDR3 sequence: CASSLGGTGTQYF. In DNA, the CDR3 is TGTGCCAGCAGCTTGGGGGGCACGGGTACGCAGTATTTT. Based on the CDR3 plus reference TRBV5-4 and TRBJ2-3, the full variable domain is ETGVTQSPTHLIKTRGQQVTLRCSSQSGHNTVSWYQQALGQGPQFIFQYYREEENGRGNFPPRFSGLQFPNYSSELNVNALELDDSALYLCASSLGGTGTQYFGPGTRLTVL.

This chain joins TRBV30 and TRBJ1-4; D is possibly TRBD1 (6 bases). Germline lookup yields CDR1 GTSNPN and CDR2 SVGIG (reference sequence). This CDR3 is 15 amino acids long. V lost 3 bases to trimming and J lost 7 bases, with 18 bases between them. CDR3 loop: CAWRGMGGACEKLFF. DNA for the CDR3: TGTGCCTGGAGGGGGATGGGGGGGGCTTGTGAAAAACTGTTTTTT.

The gene calls are TRBV3-1 (or the pseudogene TRBV3-2) and TRBJ2-5; no firm D call. This CDR3 comprises 14 residues. Trimming took 0 bases from V and 5 from J, leaving 10 bases between them. Germline V gene lookup returns CDR1 LGHDT and CDR2 YNNKEL (reference sequence). The CDR3 loop reads CASSQDPELETQYF. In nucleotides, the CDR3 is TGTGCCAGCAGCCAAGATCCGGAGCTGGAGACCCAGTACTTC.

The chain joins TRBV2 to TRBJ1-6; D might be TRBD1 (5 bases). Per germline, CDR1 SNHLY and CDR2 FYNNEI. V lost 6 bases to trimming and J lost 2 bases, with 8 bases between them. The CDR3 spans 14 residues. CDR3 nucleotide sequence: TGTGCCAGCAGCGCGGGGGCCTATAATTCACCCCTCCACTTT. It yields the protein CASSAGAYNSPLHF.

The chain carries TRBV11-2 and TRBJ1-1; a weak D match, TRBD1 (5 bases). The CDR3 has 15 amino acids. In germline, CDR1 is SGHAT, CDR2 FQNNGV. The V and J ends lost 5 bases and 4 bases respectively, with 17 bases between them. The CDR3 DNA is TGTGCCAGCAGCCCTCAGGGTAAGGAGGGCACTGAAGCTTTCTTT. It encodes CASSPQGKEGTEAFF.

This clone was counted a single time. V is TRBV5-1 and J is TRBJ1-1, with no clear D. Per the germline V gene, CDR1 is SGHRS and CDR2 is YFSETQ. With 5 bases removed from V and 2 bases from J, the gap between germline ends came to 13 bases. The CDR3 runs to 14 residues. In DNA form, the CDR3 reads TGCGCCAGCAGATCGGGGATCGAAAACACTGAAGCTTTCTTT. It yields the protein CASRSGIENTEAFF.

This chain uses TRBV2 with TRBJ2-7; possible D gene TRBD1, 6 bases. Per the germline V gene, CDR1 is SNHLY and CDR2 is FYNNEI. This CDR3 has 15 residues. Trimming left V 6 bases short and J 7 bases short, with 22 bases between. CDR3 protein: CASREPGRGQGEQYF. For the CDR3, the DNA is TGTGCCAGCAGGGAACCGGGACGGGGTCAGGGGGAGCAGTACTTC.